The clone carrying this T cell receptor beta chain appeared many times. What it binds is not known. These data belong to a study of T-cell reconstitution after alpha-beta-depleted transplantation in children. Unique molecular identifiers featured in how the TCRbeta library was prepared. A single record per CDR3 protein comes from TCRdb applying MiXCR to the PCR reads. The sample yields under 20,000 distinct CDR3 sequences, 7.7% seen once. V was clipped by 0 bases and J by 4 bases; unmatched bases: 5. The CDR3 is 15 residues long. CDR1 is DFQATT, CDR2 SNEGSKA, per germline (reference sequence). Notes on the study in general: Fresh T-cell production supplied most of the T-cell counts and diversity seen one year after transplant. About two months after transplant, alpha-beta T cells reportedly came from several hundred expanded graft clones.

This chain connects TRBV20-1 to TRBJ2-5; 10 positions match TRBD2. Source: PBMCs, mostly from graft donor cells, taken 60 days after TCRalphabeta/CD19-depleted stem cell transplant. The sequence came from a boy in the first two years of life who had a stem cell transplant for Wiskott-Aldrich syndrome, so the T cells may come from the graft donor. The CDR3 loop reads CSARDRLAGAETQYF. The CDR3 DNA reads TGCAGTGCTAGAGATCGCCTAGCGGGAGCAGAGACCCAGTACTTC.